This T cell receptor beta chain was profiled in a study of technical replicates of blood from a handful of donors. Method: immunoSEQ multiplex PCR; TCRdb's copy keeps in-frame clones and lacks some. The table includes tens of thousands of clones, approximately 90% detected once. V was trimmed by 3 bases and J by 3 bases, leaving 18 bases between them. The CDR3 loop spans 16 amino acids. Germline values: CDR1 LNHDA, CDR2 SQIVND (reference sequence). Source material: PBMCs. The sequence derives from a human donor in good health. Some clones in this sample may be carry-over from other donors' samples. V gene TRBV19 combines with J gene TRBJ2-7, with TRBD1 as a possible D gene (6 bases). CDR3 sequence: CASSIGYRDARYEQYF. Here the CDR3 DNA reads TGTGCCAGTAGTATTGGGTACAGGGATGCCCGCTACGAGCAGTACTTC. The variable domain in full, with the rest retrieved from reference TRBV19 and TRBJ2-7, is DGGITQSPKYLFRKEGQNVTLSCEQNLNHDAMYWYRQDPGQGLRLIYYSQIVNDFQKGDIAEGYSVSREKKESFPLTVTSAQKNPTAFYLCASSIGYRDARYEQYFGPGTRLTVT.